This TCR beta chain was obtained from a study of OX40 agonist ivuxolimab in advanced cancers. Study overall: The dose of intravenous ivuxolimab that patients received every 2 weeks ranged from 0.01 to 10 mg/kg. Aged 23 to 79 with a mean of approximately 57 years, they were 82.7% male. Dose-escalation subjects each had hepatocellular carcinoma, melanoma, renal cell or head and neck cancer. Points from the study as a whole: Blood T cells, both CD4+ and CD8+, expanded clonally by week 6 at 0.1 to 3.0 mg/kg.

The assay was immunoSEQ multiplex PCR, and TCRdb's table has in-frame clones only and misses some. Here the sample spans 35,000 to 50,000 clones, approximately 83% being singletons. The sample holds one count of this clone. What it recognizes is unknown. The CDR3 has 11 amino acids. V shed 3 bases and J shed 10 bases, with 7 bases lying between them. Germline V gene data show CDR1 as ENHRY and CDR2 as SYGVKD. This sample comprised CD4+ or CD8+ T cells sorted from blood, obtained in a trial of the OX40 agonist ivuxolimab. The rearrangement uses TRBV10-3 and TRBJ1-3; possibly TRBD1 for D (5 bases). The source is an adult with an advanced solid tumor such as melanoma, head and neck, liver or kidney cancer. CDR3 region: CAISEGETIYF. CDR3 sequence (DNA): TGTGCCATCAGTGAAGGGGAGACCATATATTTT.